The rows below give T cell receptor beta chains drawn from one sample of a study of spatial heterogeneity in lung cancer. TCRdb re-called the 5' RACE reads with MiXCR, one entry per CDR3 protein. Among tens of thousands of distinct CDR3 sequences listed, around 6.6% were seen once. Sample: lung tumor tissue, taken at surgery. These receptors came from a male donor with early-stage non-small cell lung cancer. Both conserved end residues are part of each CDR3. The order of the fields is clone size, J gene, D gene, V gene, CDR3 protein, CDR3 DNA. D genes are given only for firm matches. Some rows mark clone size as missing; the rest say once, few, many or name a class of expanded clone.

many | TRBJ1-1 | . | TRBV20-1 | CSARDQGVREAFF | TGCAGTGCTAGAGATCAAGGGGTCCGTGAAGCTTTCTTT
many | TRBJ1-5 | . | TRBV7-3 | CASSPHGISNQPQHF | TGTGCCAGCAGCCCACACGGGATTAGCAATCAGCCCCAGCATTTT
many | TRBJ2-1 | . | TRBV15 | CATSSRYKADNEQFF | TGTGCCACCAGCAGCAGATATAAGGCGGACAATGAGCAGTTCTTC
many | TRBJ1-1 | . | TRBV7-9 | CASRGAGWAEAFF | TGTGCCAGCAGGGGTGCAGGGTGGGCTGAAGCTTTCTTT
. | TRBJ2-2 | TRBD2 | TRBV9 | CASSVGERGGSGELFF | TGTGCCAGCAGCGTAGGGGAGCGGGGGGGATCCGGGGAGCTGTTTTTT
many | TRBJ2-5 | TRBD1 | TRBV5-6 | CASSLDRGRETQYF | TGTGCCAGCAGCTTGGACAGGGGAAGGGAGACCCAGTACTTC
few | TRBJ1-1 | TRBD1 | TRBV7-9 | CASSLGRGPTEAFF | TGTGCCAGCAGCTTAGGGAGGGGGCCCACTGAAGCTTTCTTT
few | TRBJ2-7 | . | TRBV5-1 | CASSLVVHPYEQYF | TGCGCCAGCAGCTTGGTCGTGCATCCCTACGAGCAGTACTTC
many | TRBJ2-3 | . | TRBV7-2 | CASSFGLVTDTQYF | TGTGCCAGCAGCTTCGGACTGGTCACAGATACGCAGTATTTT
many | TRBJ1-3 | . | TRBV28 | CASSSGTAPPGNTIYF | TGTGCCAGCAGCTCCGGGACCGCTCCTCCTGGAAACACCATATATTTT
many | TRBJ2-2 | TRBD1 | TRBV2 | CASLTGINTGELFF | TGTGCCAGCCTGACAGGGATAAACACCGGGGAGCTGTTTTTT
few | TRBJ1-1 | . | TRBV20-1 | CSVIGREVTEAFF | TGCAGTGTTATCGGCAGGGAAGTCACTGAAGCTTTCTTT
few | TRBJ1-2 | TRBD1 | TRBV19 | CASSMPRTGTGVGHYGYTF | TGTGCCAGTAGTATGCCGAGGACTGGGACAGGGGTGGGGCACTATGGCTACACCTTC
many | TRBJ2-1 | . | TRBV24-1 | CATSDGDEQFF | TGTGCCACCAGTGATGGGGATGAGCAGTTCTTC
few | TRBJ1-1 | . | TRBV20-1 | CSVPKNTEAFF | TGCAGTGTCCCGAAGAACACTGAAGCTTTCTTT
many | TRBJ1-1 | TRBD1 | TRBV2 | CASSTLQGAGTEAFF | TGTGCCAGCAGCACCTTACAGGGGGCGGGCACTGAAGCTTTCTTT
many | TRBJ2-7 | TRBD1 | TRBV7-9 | CASSSGTGGPYEQYF | TGTGCCAGCAGCTCCGGGACAGGGGGCCCCTACGAGCAGTACTTC
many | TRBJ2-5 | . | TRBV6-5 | CASSYSGARQETQYF | TGTGCCAGCAGTTACTCCGGGGCACGCCAAGAGACCCAGTACTTC
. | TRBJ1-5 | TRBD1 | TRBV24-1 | CATSDPTGGNQPQHF | TGTGCCACCAGTGATCCTACAGGGGGCAATCAGCCCCAGCATTTT
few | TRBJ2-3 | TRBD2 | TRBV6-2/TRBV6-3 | CASISGRRLDTQYF | TGTGCCAGCATAAGCGGGAGAAGGTTGGATACGCAGTATTTT
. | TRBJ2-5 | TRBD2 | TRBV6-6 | CASSSLGTSGTPETQYF | TGTGCCAGCAGTTCCTTAGGGACTAGCGGGACCCCAGAGACCCAGTACTTC
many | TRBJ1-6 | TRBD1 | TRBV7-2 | CASSFRGRASPLHF | TGTGCCAGCAGCTTCAGGGGGCGGGCTTCACCCCTCCACTTT
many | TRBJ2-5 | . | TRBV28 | CASKREGRETQYF | TGTGCCAGCAAGAGAGAGGGCCGAGAGACCCAGTACTTC
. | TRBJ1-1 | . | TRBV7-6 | CASSREYRGPKGTAEAFF | TGTGCCAGCAGTCGGGAGTATCGGGGCCCCAAGGGGACCGCTGAAGCTTTCTTT
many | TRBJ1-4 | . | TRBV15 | CATILNEKLFF | TGTGCCACCATTCTAAATGAAAAACTGTTTTTT
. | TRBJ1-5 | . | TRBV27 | CASSWGSNQPQHF | TGTGCCAGCAGCTGGGGGAGCAATCAGCCCCAGCATTTT
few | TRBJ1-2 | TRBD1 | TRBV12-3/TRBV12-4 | CASSFQPGTGGISGGYTF | TGTGCCAGCAGTTTTCAACCCGGGACAGGGGGTATAAGTGGTGGCTACACCTTC
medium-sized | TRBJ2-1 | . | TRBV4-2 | CASSHPDRGNNEQFF | TGTGCCAGCAGCCATCCCGACCGGGGAAACAATGAGCAGTTCTTC
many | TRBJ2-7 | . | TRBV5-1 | CASSFNGDEQYF | TGCGCCAGCAGCTTTAACGGGGACGAGCAGTACTTC
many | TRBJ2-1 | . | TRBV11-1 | CASSLAGQTSSYNEQFF | TGTGCCAGCAGCTTAGCGGGGCAGACGAGCTCCTACAATGAGCAGTTCTTC
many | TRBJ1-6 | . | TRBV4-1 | CASSQETLPSPLHF | TGCGCCAGCAGCCAAGAGACTCTTCCTTCACCCCTCCACTTT
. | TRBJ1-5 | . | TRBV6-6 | CASSYSSDTNSNQPQHF | TGTGCCAGCAGTTACTCCTCGGACACGAATAGCAATCAGCCCCAGCATTTT
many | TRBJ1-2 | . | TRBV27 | CASSIRENYGYTF | TGTGCCAGCAGTATCAGGGAAAACTATGGCTACACCTTC
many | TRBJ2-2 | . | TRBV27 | CATGGTNTGELFF | TGTGCCACCGGGGGCACGAACACCGGGGAGCTGTTTTTT
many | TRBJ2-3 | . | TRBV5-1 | CASSLAHGFPDTQYF | TGCGCCAGCAGCTTGGCACACGGGTTCCCAGATACGCAGTATTTT
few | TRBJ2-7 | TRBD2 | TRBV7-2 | CASSSGLAGGYEQYF | TGTGCCAGCAGCAGCGGACTAGCGGGAGGCTACGAGCAGTACTTC
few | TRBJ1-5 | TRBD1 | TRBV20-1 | CSARVQQGAGQPQHF | TGCAGTGCTAGAGTTCAACAGGGGGCAGGGCAGCCCCAGCATTTT
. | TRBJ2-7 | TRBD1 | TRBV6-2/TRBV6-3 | CASRGTGTYEQYF | TGTGCCAGCAGGGGGACAGGGACCTACGAGCAGTACTTC
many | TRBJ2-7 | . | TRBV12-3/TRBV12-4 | CASSFAGTYEQYF | TGTGCCAGCAGTTTTGCAGGGACCTACGAGCAGTACTTC